This is a list of T cell receptor beta chains from one sample in a study of OX40 agonist ivuxolimab in advanced cancers. This table comes from immunoSEQ multiplex PCR, and its TCRdb copy is limited to in-frame clones, with some not included. The profile covers 70,000 to 95,000 clones, with about 90% appearing a single time and about 0.3% taken by the ten largest. This specimen consisted of CD4+ or CD8+ T cells sorted from blood, obtained in a trial of the OX40 agonist ivuxolimab. These receptors were taken from an adult with an advanced solid tumor such as melanoma, head and neck, liver or kidney cancer. Each CDR3 is given without its conserved first and last residue. The order of the fields is D gene, J gene, V gene, CDR3 protein. D genes are given only for firm matches.

.,TRBJ1-1,TRBV19,ASSIWATAF
TRBD1,TRBJ1-5,TRBV10-3,AISEPGQGNQPQH
TRBD2,TRBJ2-1,TRBV4-1,ASSRVPLAGGNNEQF
TRBD1,TRBJ2-2,TRBV7-7,ASSLTGVGNTGELF
.,TRBJ1-1,TRBV4-1,ASSHDGPRNTEAF
.,TRBJ1-4,TRBV6-1,ASARGVTNEKLF
.,TRBJ1-6,TRBV5-1,ASSLLGPGSEPLH
.,TRBJ1-3,TRBV5-1,ASSLEGTGSGNTIY
.,TRBJ1-5,TRBV6-1,ASRPTINQPQH
.,TRBJ2-2,TRBV11-2,ASSSPYGKGTGELF
.,TRBJ1-1,TRBV6-5,ASTHLGQAF
TRBD2,TRBJ2-5,TRBV18,ASSLTGGPEETQY
.,TRBJ2-5,TRBV19,ASSAQGGSPQY
.,TRBJ2-6,TRBV4-2,ASSQAIVSGANVLT
.,TRBJ1-2,TRBV7-3,ASSLSNLGRNYGYT
.,TRBJ2-2,TRBV25-1,ASGTTGNTGELF
TRBD1,TRBJ2-7,TRBV5-6,ASSLAGTGAHEQY
.,TRBJ2-1,TRBV10-2,ASRGTLVGNEQF
TRBD2,TRBJ2-2,TRBV5-5,ASSMGLAVNTGELF
.,TRBJ2-2,TRBV7-7,ASSPTGRGTGELF
.,TRBJ2-1,TRBV6-5,ASRGGRTNYNEQF
.,TRBJ2-1,TRBV7-2,ASSFAERDEQF
.,TRBJ2-3,TRBV12-1,ASSSGTSGGGSTDTQY
.,TRBJ1-1,TRBV4-2,ASSSRYDTEAF
.,TRBJ1-2,TRBV7-9,ASSSQGTEYGYT
.,TRBJ2-6,TRBV18,ASTPQPPSSGANVLT
TRBD1,TRBJ1-4,TRBV7-9,ASSLTGGRVDEKLF
.,TRBJ2-3,TRBV6-1,ASSEVGLSTDTQY
TRBD2,TRBJ2-1,TRBV6-1,ASTRLATDNEQF
.,TRBJ1-3,TRBV14,ASSQPRTVSGNTIY
.,TRBJ1-2,TRBV2,ASSGKLDYGYT
TRBD2,TRBJ2-5,TRBV5-4,ASSAGLAVEETQY
TRBD1,TRBJ1-2,TRBV27,ASLALGQGAYGYT
.,TRBJ2-5,TRBV2,ASSVTGARETQY
TRBD2,TRBJ2-2,TRBV7-9,ASSSIAGRGGELF
.,TRBJ2-1,TRBV20-1,SAPGTDEQF
TRBD2,TRBJ2-5,TRBV5-1,ASSLGLAGFETQY
.,TRBJ2-1,TRBV19,ASSSGTSYNEQF
.,TRBJ2-1,TRBV7-9,ASSPRWNNGNEQF
.,TRBJ2-6,TRBV6-5,ASSYRGLGANVLT
.,TRBJ1-5,TRBV11-2,ASSGHIGGEQPQH
TRBD1,TRBJ1-1,TRBV13,ASSIGQAEAF
TRBD2,TRBJ2-3,TRBV2,ASSELAGFDTQY
TRBD2,TRBJ2-5,TRBV4-2,ASSQEGWGGDKETQY
TRBD2,TRBJ2-2,TRBV5-5,ASSQIAGFDTGELF
TRBD1,TRBJ1-5,TRBV18,ASSPDRGNQPQH
.,TRBJ1-1,TRBV5-1,ASSLLGQNTEAF
TRBD2,TRBJ2-5,TRBV29-1,SVTTSGGQETQY
.,TRBJ1-5,TRBV10-3,AISERGNSNQPQH
TRBD2,TRBJ2-1,TRBV9,ASSQRGAGDEQF
.,TRBJ2-5,TRBV10-1,ASSLTRGAGTQY
.,TRBJ1-1,TRBV7-5,ARSTRTGNTEAF
.,TRBJ1-4,TRBV6-5,ASSYSIGTGGDKLF